The sample holds a few counts of the clone carrying this T cell receptor (beta chain). Trimming stripped 4 bases from V and 0 bases from J, with 8 bases between. The CDR3 spans 14 residues. Looked up from germline, CDR1 is SGHDT and CDR2 is YYEEEE. Method: immunoSEQ multiplex PCR; TCRdb's copy keeps in-frame clones and lacks some. The table includes tens of thousands of clones, 84% detected once. This record comes from a study of blood T cell repertoires in COVID-19. Sequences were obtained from peripheral blood. The source is a human donor in a cohort sampled during active COVID-19. V usage is TRBV5-6 and J usage is TRBJ2-4; D not certain. DNA of the CDR3: TGTGCCAGCAGCCAGACTGAAGCCAAAAACATTCAGTACTTC. It codes for CASSQTEAKNIQYF. The whole variable domain, remainder taken from reference TRBV5-6 and TRBJ2-4, is DAGVTQSPTHLIKTRGQQVTLRCSPKSGHDTVSWYQQALGQGPQFIFQYYEEEERQRGNFPDRFSGHQFPNYSSELNVNALLLGDSALYLCASSQTEAKNIQYFGAGTRLSVL.